This T cell receptor (beta chain) was documented in a study of blood T cell repertoires in COVID-19. The CDR3 is made up of 12 amino acids. Trimming took 5 bases from V and 5 from J, leaving 7 bases between them. Germline CDR1 LGHDT, CDR2 YNNKEL (reference sequence). This clone was found once. TCRdb's copy holds only in-frame clones and misses some; the assay was immunoSEQ multiplex PCR. This sample yields approximately 140,000 clones, of which approximately 90% are seen a single time; approximately 4% belongs to the top ten. This TCR was sampled from a woman aged 40 to 49 who had been exposed to COVID-19. The V and J genes are TRBV3-1 (or the pseudogene TRBV3-2) and TRBJ1-5, with D perhaps TRBD1 (5 bases). The sequenced material came from PBMCs or T cells enriched from blood (not recorded which). In nucleotides, the CDR3 is TGTGCCAGCAGCGTAGGGGATCAGCCCCAGCATTTT. The encoded protein is CASSVGDQPQHF.